This record covers a single T cell receptor (beta chain). No antigen is known for it. Generated by immunoSEQ multiplex PCR, the TCRdb table keeps only in-frame clones and is missing some. This sample carries more than 45,000 clones, roughly nine tenths of them seen once, and the ten largest clones take roughly an eighth. Trimming removed 8 bases at V and 4 bases at J, with 6 bases between. In germline, CDR1 is WSHSY, CDR2 SAAADI. The CDR3 is made up of 11 amino acids. This sample stems from a study of OX40 agonist ivuxolimab in advanced cancers. The study's findings and limits: Partial responders dosed at 0.1-3.0 mg/kg displayed clonal expansion ranking among the lowest. Normalized T-cell clonal expansion was also low in some nonresponders.

The sequence came from an adult with an advanced solid tumor such as melanoma, head and neck, liver or kidney cancer. The chain recombines TRBV10-2 with TRBJ2-1; D gene uncertain. The sequencing used CD4+ or CD8+ T cells sorted from blood, collected in a trial of the OX40 agonist ivuxolimab. CDR3 bases: TGCGCCAGCGTAGAGTACAATGAGCAGTTCTTC. It translates to CASVEYNEQFF.